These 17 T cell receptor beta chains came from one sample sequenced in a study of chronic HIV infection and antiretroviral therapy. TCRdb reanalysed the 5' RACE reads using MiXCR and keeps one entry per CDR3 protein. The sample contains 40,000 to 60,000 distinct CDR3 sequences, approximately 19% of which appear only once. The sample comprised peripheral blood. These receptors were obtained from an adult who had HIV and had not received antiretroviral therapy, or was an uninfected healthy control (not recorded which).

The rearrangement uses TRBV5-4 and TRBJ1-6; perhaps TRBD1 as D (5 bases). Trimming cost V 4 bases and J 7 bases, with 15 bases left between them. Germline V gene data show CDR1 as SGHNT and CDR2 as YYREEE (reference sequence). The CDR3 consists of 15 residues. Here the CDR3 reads CASSPPQGENSPLHF. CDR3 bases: TGTGCCAGCAGCCCGCCCCAGGGCGAGAATTCACCCCTCCACTTT.

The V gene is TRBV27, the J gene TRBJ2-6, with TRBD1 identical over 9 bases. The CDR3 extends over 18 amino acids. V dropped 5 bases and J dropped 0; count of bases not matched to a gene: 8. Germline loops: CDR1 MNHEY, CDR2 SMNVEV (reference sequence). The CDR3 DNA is TGTGCCAGCAGTCCCAGGGACAGGGCAAGCTCTGGGGCCAACGTCCTGACTTTC. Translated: CASSPRDRASSGANVLTF.

The CDR3 region is CASRDPFQAALGQPQHF. DNA for the CDR3: TGTGCCAGCAGGGACCCTTTCCAGGCGGCCCTAGGTCAGCCCCAGCATTTT. The V call is TRBV6-4, the J call TRBJ1-5; D call uncertain. V lost 6 bases, J lost 6 bases, and 24 bases lay in between. CDR3 size: 17 residues. CDR1 and CDR2 from the germline V gene are MRHNA and SNTAGT.

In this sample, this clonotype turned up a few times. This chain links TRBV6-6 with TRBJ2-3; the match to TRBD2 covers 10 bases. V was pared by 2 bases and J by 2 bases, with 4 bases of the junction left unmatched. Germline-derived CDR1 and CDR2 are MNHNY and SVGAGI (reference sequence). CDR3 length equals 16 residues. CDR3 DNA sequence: TGTGCCAGCAGTTACAGCCTAGCGGGAGACACAGATACGCAGTATTTT. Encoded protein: CASSYSLAGDTDTQYF.

CDR3 loop: CSVVAGLATEAFF. The CDR3, as DNA: TGCAGCGTTGTGGCAGGTTTGGCCACTGAAGCTTTCTTT. This chain links TRBV29-1 with TRBJ1-1; D unresolved. The V gene's germline CDR1 is SQVTM and CDR2 ANQGSEA. The CDR3 runs 13 residues. V dropped 4 bases and J dropped 4 bases, with 13 bases sitting between them.

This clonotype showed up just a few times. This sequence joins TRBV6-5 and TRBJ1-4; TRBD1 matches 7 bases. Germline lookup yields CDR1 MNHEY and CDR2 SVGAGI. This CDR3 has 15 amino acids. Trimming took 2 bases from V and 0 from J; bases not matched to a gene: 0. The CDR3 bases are TGTGCCAGCAGTTACGGGACAGCAACTAATGAAAAACTGTTTTTT. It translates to CASSYGTATNEKLFF.

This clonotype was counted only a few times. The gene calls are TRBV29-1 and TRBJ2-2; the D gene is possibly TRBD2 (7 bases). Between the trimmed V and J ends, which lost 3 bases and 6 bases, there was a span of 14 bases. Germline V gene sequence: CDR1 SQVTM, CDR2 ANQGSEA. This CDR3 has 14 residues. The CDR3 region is CSVEGGTKAGELFF. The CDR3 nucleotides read TGCAGCGTTGAGGGGGGGACAAAGGCCGGGGAGCTGTTTTTT.

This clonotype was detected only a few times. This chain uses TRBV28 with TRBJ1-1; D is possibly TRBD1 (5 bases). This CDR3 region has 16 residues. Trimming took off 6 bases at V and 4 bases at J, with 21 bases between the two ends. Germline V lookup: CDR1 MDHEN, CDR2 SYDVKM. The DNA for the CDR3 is TGTGCCAGCAGCAAAACCGGCCCCCGGAGGGGCACTGAAGCTTTCTTT. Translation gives CASSKTGPRRGTEAFF.

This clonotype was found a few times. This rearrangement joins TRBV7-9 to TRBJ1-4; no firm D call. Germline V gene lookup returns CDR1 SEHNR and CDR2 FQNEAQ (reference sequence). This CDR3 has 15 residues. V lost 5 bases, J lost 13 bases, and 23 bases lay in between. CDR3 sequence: CASSQPAGGSEGLFF. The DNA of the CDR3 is TGTGCCAGCAGCCAGCCGGCGGGAGGGTCGGAGGGACTGTTTTTT. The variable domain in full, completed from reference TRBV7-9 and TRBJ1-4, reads DTGVSQNPRHKITKRGQNVTFRCDPISEHNRLYWYRQTLGQGPEFLTYFQNEAQLEKSRLLSDRFSAERPKGSFSTLEIQRTEQGDSAMYLCASSQPAGGSEGLFFGSGTQLSVL.

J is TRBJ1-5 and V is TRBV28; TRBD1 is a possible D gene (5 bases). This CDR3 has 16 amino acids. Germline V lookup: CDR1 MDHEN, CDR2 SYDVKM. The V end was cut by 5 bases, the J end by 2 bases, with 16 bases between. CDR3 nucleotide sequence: TGTGCCAGCAGTCCCCGCGGGGCGACGGGCAATCAGCCCCAGCATTTT. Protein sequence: CASSPRGATGNQPQHF.

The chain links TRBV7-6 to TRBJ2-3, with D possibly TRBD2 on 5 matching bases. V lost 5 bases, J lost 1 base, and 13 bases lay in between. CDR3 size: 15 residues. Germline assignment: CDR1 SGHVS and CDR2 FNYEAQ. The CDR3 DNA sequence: TGTGCCAGCAGCCCCCCGGGCGGGCGCACAGATACGCAGTATTTT. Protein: CASSPPGGRTDTQYF.

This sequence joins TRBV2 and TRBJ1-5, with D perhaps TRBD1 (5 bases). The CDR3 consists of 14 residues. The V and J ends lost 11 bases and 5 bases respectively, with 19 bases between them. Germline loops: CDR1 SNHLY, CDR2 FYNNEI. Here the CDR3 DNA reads TGTGCCTGCACACCGGGGCGCGGAGATCAGCCCCAGCATTTT. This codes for CACTPGRGDQPQHF.

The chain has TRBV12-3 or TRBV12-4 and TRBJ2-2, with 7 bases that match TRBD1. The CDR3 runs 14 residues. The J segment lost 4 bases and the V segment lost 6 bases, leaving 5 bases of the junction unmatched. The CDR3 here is CASSTTGTTGELFF. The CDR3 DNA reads TGTGCCAGCAGCACGACAGGGACCACCGGGGAGCTGTTTTTT.

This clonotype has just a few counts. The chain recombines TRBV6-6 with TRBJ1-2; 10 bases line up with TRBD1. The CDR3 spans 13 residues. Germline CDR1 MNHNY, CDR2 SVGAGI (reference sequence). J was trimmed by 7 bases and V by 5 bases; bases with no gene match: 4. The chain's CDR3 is CASSLGTGVGYTF. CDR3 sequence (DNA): TGTGCCAGCAGTCTAGGGACAGGGGTTGGCTACACCTTC.

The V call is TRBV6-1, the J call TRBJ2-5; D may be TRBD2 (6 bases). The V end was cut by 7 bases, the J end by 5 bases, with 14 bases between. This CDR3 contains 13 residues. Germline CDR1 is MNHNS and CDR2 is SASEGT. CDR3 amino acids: CASKARAGETQYF. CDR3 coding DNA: TGTGCCAGCAAGGCCCGCGCGGGGGAGACCCAGTACTTC.

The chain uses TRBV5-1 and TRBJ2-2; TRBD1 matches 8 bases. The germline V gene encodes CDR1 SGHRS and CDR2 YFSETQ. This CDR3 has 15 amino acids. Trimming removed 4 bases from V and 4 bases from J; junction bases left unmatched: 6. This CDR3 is CASSVDRARTGELFF. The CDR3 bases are TGCGCCAGCAGCGTGGACAGGGCCCGCACCGGGGAGCTGTTTTTT.

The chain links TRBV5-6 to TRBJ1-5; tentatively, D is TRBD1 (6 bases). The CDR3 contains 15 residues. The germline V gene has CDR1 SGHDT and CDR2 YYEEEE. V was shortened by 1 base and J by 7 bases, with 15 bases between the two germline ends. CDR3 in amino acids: CASSLRGPGGQPQHF. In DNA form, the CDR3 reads TGTGCCAGCAGCTTGAGGGGCCCCGGGGGCCAGCCCCAGCATTTT. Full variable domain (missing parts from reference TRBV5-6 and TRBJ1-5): DAGVTQSPTHLIKTRGQQVTLRCSPKSGHDTVSWYQQALGQGPQFIFQYYEEEERQRGNFPDRFSGHQFPNYSSELNVNALLLGDSALYLCASSLRGPGGQPQHFGDGTRLSIL.